This T cell receptor (beta chain) was documented in a study of control samples from healthy donors and cancer patients (dated by TCRdb to about 2020). V is cut by 5 bases and J by 2 bases, and the space between the germline ends is 12 bases. Per the germline V gene, MNHEY is the CDR1 and SVGAGI is the CDR2. The CDR3 runs 14 amino acids, cysteine and phenylalanine included. The only DNA kept is the CDR3, 42 bases in frame from the first base. About this clone: It lacks a known antigen. It has no much larger one-base neighbor in the sample; base qualities were not kept.

Library prep was done by the immunoSEQ multiplex PCR assay. The table comes from immuneACCESS by way of TCRdb, which keeps in-frame sequences with V and J called. Part of the clones is missing from these tables; in studies checked, under half for an unresolved V gene and the rest for unknown reasons. The sample records 90,000 to 100,000 clones, over 75% of which are singletons. The ten most abundant clones make up about 4% of the sample. The source is a woman under 30 in good health. Sequenced input: blood. The chain employs TRBV6-5 and TRBJ1-1; the D gene is perhaps TRBD1, from 6 matching bases. This receptor carries the CDR3 CASSISGANTEAFF. The nucleotide sequence reads as follows: TGTGCCAGCAGTATTTCAGGGGCTAACACTGAAGCTTTCTTT.